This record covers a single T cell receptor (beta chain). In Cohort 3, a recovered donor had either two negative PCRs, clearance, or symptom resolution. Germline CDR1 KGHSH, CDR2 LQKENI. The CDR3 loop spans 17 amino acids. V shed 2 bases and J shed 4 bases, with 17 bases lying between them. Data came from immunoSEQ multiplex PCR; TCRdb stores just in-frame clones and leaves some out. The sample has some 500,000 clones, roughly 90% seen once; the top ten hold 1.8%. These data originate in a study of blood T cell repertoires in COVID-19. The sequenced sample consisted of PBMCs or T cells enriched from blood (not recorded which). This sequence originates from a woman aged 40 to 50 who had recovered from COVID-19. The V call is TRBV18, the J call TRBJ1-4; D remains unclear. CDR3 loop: CASSPRVPDNFNEKLFF. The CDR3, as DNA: TGTGCCAGCTCACCAAGAGTTCCTGACAACTTTAATGAAAAACTGTTTTTT.